The sequence of this TCR beta chain was determined in a study of T cells in Graves' hyperthyroidism and ophthalmopathy. Hyperthyroidism, newly diagnosed and lasting under 2 months, affected patients aged 18 to 65. Patients were excluded for uncontrolled infection, other autoimmune disease, pregnancy or lactation. RNA transcripts provided the source from which TCR beta CDR3 regions were amplified. HTBI primers were used for first-round RT-PCR of the TCR CDR3. TCRdb processed the multiplex PCR reads anew with MiXCR; each CDR3 protein has one entry. Of almost 600,000 distinct CDR3 sequences in the sample, about half are singletons; the top ten hold about 7.8%. Germline-derived CDR1 and CDR2 are SGDLS and YYNGEE. The V segment lost 4 bases and the J segment 3 bases; nucleotides outside the gene matches: 7. The CDR3 length is 14 residues. This clonotype was seen ten or more times.

Material: peripheral blood or thyroid tissue (not recorded which). The clonotype originates from a woman aged 18-29 years with Graves' hyperthyroidism. This rearrangement joins TRBV9 to TRBJ2-7; TRBD1 aligns across 7 bases. The CDR3 here is CASSPRTGSYEQYF. The CDR3 DNA is TGTGCCAGCAGCCCTCGGACAGGTAGCTACGAGCAGTACTTC. The full variable domain, completed using reference TRBV9 and TRBJ2-7, is DSGVTQTPKHLITATGQRVTLRCSPRSGDLSVYWYQQSLDQGLQFLIQYYNGEERAKGNILERFSAQQFPDLHSELNLSSLELGDSALYFCASSPRTGSYEQYFGPGTRLTVT.